The sequence of this TCR beta chain was determined in a study of blood T cell repertoires in COVID-19. Study overall: COVID-19 samples, acute and convalescent, were from the United States, Italy and Spain.

The method was immunoSEQ multiplex PCR; TCRdb's version includes in-frame clones alone and lacks a portion of them. In the table there are a few hundred thousand clones, roughly 80% of which are singletons. CDR1 is SGHTA, CDR2 FQGNSA, per germline. This CDR3 comprises 14 residues. V was pared by 4 bases and J by 2 bases, with 3 bases of the junction left unmatched. Participants came from about two dozen US areas, aged about 18 to 95 years. Cohorts were determined from participant-reported clinical history. The source is a woman aged 35 to 49 with acute COVID-19. What was sequenced was PBMCs or T cells enriched from blood (not recorded which). The J gene is TRBJ2-5, the V gene TRBV7-2, with TRBD1 matching over 8 bases. The CDR3 reads CASSSRTGQETQYF. In DNA, the CDR3 is TGTGCCAGCAGCTCCAGGACAGGGCAAGAGACCCAGTACTTC. Combining the CDR3 with reference TRBV7-2 and TRBJ2-5 gives the whole variable domain GAGVSQSPSNKVTEKGKDVELRCDPISGHTALYWYRQSLGQGLEFLIYFQGNSAPDKSGLPSDRFSAERTGGSVSTLTIQRTQQEDSAVYLCASSSRTGQETQYFGPGTRLLVL.